The 17 T cell receptor beta chains given below trace back to one sample, sequenced in a study of blood T cell repertoires in COVID-19. Clones were sequenced by immunoSEQ multiplex PCR, and TCRdb holds only the in-frame ones, with some missing. The top ten clones hold about 10% of a sample with about 160,000 clones, about four fifths of them seen once. The sample consisted of peripheral blood. Receptors originate from a man between 60 and 75 years old with active or convalescent COVID-19.

This clone has only one observation. The V gene is TRBV5-6, the J gene TRBJ1-2, with TRBD1 identical over 7 bases. This CDR3 is built from 17 residues. V was pared by 0 bases and J by 1 base, with 9 bases of the junction left unmatched. From germline, CDR1 is SGHDT and CDR2 YYEEEE. Here the CDR3 reads CASSLVTAGGINYGYTF. The CDR3 DNA reads as TGTGCCAGCAGCTTGGTAACGGCAGGGGGAATTAACTATGGCTACACCTTC.

V and J are TRBV19 and TRBJ1-3, with 7 bases lining up with TRBD1. Trimming at V came to 6 bases and at J to 2 bases, leaving 4 bases not matched to a gene. CDR3 length equals 14 residues. Looked up from germline, CDR1 is LNHDA and CDR2 is SQIVND (reference sequence). The chain's CDR3 is CASRPTGTGNTIYF. CDR3 nucleotide sequence: TGTGCCAGTAGGCCGACAGGGACTGGAAACACCATATATTTT.

V and J are TRBV19 and TRBJ2-2, with a tentative D call TRBD2 (5 bases). The CDR3 spans 16 residues. The germline V gene encodes CDR1 LNHDA and CDR2 SQIVND (reference sequence). Trimming cost V 5 bases and J 7 bases, with 20 bases left between them. The CDR3 reads CASSGWSGRVNGELFF. CDR3 coding DNA: TGTGCCAGTAGTGGCTGGTCGGGAAGGGTTAACGGGGAGCTGTTTTTT.

The chain employs TRBV28 and TRBJ2-2; TRBD1 aligns across 7 bases. The J segment lost 0 bases and the V segment lost 5 bases, leaving 6 bases of the junction unmatched. Germline V gene lookup returns CDR1 MDHEN and CDR2 SYDVKM. This CDR3 comprises 16 residues. For the CDR3, the DNA is TGTGCCAGCAGTCCCCTAGGGGGCGCGAACACCGGGGAGCTGTTTTTT. Protein: CASSPLGGANTGELFF. Complete variable domain (other parts from reference TRBV28 and TRBJ2-2): DVKVTQSSRYLVKRTGEKVFLECVQDMDHENMFWYRQDPGLGLRLIYFSYDVKMKEKGDIPEGYSVSREKKERFSLILESASTNQTSMYLCASSPLGGANTGELFFGEGSRLTVL.

The chain uses TRBV7-9 and TRBJ2-1, with TRBD2 matching over 12 bases. This CDR3 region has 16 residues. V shed 2 bases and J 5 bases; nucleotides not matched to a gene: 4. Germline V gene data show CDR1 as SEHNR and CDR2 as FQNEAQ (reference sequence). The CDR3 DNA is TGTGCCAGCAGCTTACCTAGCGGGGGGGCGGACAATGAGCAGTTCTTC. Amino acids: CASSLPSGGADNEQFF.

This clone came up a few times. The chain carries TRBV27 and TRBJ2-2; D is undetermined. Looked up from germline, CDR1 is MNHEY and CDR2 is SMNVEV (reference sequence). V gave up 6 bases and J gave up 5 bases, with 7 bases separating them. CDR3 length equals 12 residues. This CDR3 reads CASRTYTGELFF. The DNA for the CDR3 is TGTGCCAGCAGGACATATACCGGGGAGCTGTTTTTT.

The genes are TRBV6-6 and TRBJ1-4, with D possibly being TRBD1 (5 bases). Germline CDR1 MNHNY, CDR2 SVGAGI (reference sequence). The length of the CDR3 is 14 residues. Trimming shortened V by 4 bases and J by 3 bases, and 9 bases separated the two germline ends. As DNA, the CDR3 is TGTGCCAGCAGTTTGGGGGGGGCTAATGAAAAACTGTTTTTT. Residues: CASSLGGANEKLFF.

This clone was seen only once. This chain connects TRBV28 to TRBJ2-1, with 11 bases aligning to TRBD2. V lost 7 bases, J lost 4 bases, and 18 bases stayed unmatched. The CDR3 spans 19 residues. Germline CDR1 is MDHEN and CDR2 is SYDVKM. Here the CDR3 reads CASTSEGLAGGPLYNEQFF. CDR3 DNA sequence: TGTGCCAGCACCTCCGAGGGGCTAGCGGGAGGACCACTTTACAATGAGCAGTTCTTC.

The V and J genes are TRBV11-2 and TRBJ1-1, with D possibly TRBD1 on 6 matching bases. Germline CDR1 SGHAT, CDR2 FQNNGV. V lost 5 bases and J lost 3, with 16 bases in between. The CDR3 has 15 amino acids. CDR3: CASSRFREGDTEAFF. The CDR3 DNA follows: TGTGCCAGCAGCCGATTCAGGGAGGGGGACACTGAAGCTTTCTTT.

This clone was detected once. The J gene is TRBJ1-2, the V gene TRBV2; the D gene is possibly TRBD1 (5 bases). Germline V gene data show CDR1 as SNHLY and CDR2 as FYNNEI. V was clipped by 2 bases and J by 2 bases, with 12 bases between them. This CDR3 has 15 residues. In DNA form, the CDR3 reads TGTGCCAGCAGTGAAAGTGGACAACGAAACTATGGCTACACCTTC. Protein sequence: CASSESGQRNYGYTF.

Only one count was recorded for this clone. V and J are TRBV6-6 and TRBJ2-3; 10 nucleotides match TRBD2. CDR3 size: 15 residues. J gave up 3 bases and V 5 bases, and 5 bases lay outside the gene matches. Germline V CDR1 and CDR2: MNHNY, SVGAGI (reference sequence). The CDR3 loop reads CASSDSGGATDTQYF. The CDR3 DNA reads TGTGCCAGCAGTGACAGCGGGGGGGCGACAGATACGCAGTATTTT.

V usage is TRBV4-2 and J usage is TRBJ2-1, with 8 bases aligning to TRBD2. This CDR3 is built from 16 residues. After removal of 4 bases from V and 7 bases from J, the junction contained 12 bases not matched to a gene. Germline-derived CDR1 and CDR2 are LGHNA and YNFKEQ. The CDR3 DNA reads as TGTGCCAGCAGCCCCCTGAGCGGGGGAGCCAGGAATGAGCAGTTCTTC. Amino acids: CASSPLSGGARNEQFF.

The chain joins TRBV12-1 to TRBJ2-4; the D segment call TRBD2 is taken from the table without a DNA check. TRBV12-1 is a pseudogene segment. The CDR3 length is 15 residues. The DNA for the CDR3 is TGTGCCAGCAGCTTTGCTTGGACTCACGGGGACATTCAGTACTTC. It encodes CASSFAWTHGDIQYF.

V usage is TRBV11-3 and J usage is TRBJ2-3, with 13 bases matching TRBD2. Trimming at V came to 1 base and at J to 5 bases, leaving 3 bases not matched to a gene. Germline CDR1 SGHNT, CDR2 YENEEA. This CDR3 is built from 16 residues. The CDR3 bases are TGTGCCAGCAGCTTAGGGACTAGCGGGAGTATAGATACGCAGTATTTT. Its protein is CASSLGTSGSIDTQYF.

The chain is built from TRBV15 and TRBJ2-1; 12 nucleotides align to TRBD2. Losses at the gene ends were 5 bases for V and 0 bases for J; bases not matched to a gene: 8. Per the germline V gene, CDR1 is LNHNV and CDR2 is YYDKDF (reference sequence). The length of the CDR3 is 18 residues. Here the CDR3 reads CATSRRTSGVSSYNEQFF. The CDR3 DNA sequence: TGTGCCACCAGCCGCCGGACTAGCGGGGTGAGCTCCTACAATGAGCAGTTCTTC.

This chain links TRBV4-2 with TRBJ2-5; D call uncertain. This CDR3 spans 15 amino acids. Germline CDR1 and CDR2: LGHNA and YNFKEQ. V was cut by 0 bases and J by 5 bases, with 13 bases left in between. This chain's CDR3 is CASSQEYWSSETQYF. Here the CDR3 DNA reads TGTGCCAGCAGCCAAGAATACTGGTCTTCGGAGACCCAGTACTTC.

The chain carries TRBV11-2 and TRBJ1-4; 11 nucleotides agree with TRBD1. This CDR3 comprises 16 residues. V lost 4 bases to trimming and J lost 0 bases; unmatched junction nucleotides: 1. Germline-derived CDR1 and CDR2 are SGHAT and FQNNGV. The CDR3 DNA sequence: TGTGCCAGCAGCTGGGGACAGGGGGCAACTAATGAAAAACTGTTTTTT. Protein: CASSWGQGATNEKLFF.